This T cell receptor (beta chain) was found in a study of cytomegalovirus exposure and HLA in healthy donors. About the research overall: Membership in the Caucasian-associated ancestry cluster was found for around four fifths of around 380 genotyped donors.

Germline lookup yields CDR1 PRHDT and CDR2 FYEKMQ (reference sequence). Trimming took 2 bases from V and 4 from J, leaving 6 bases between them. This CDR3 region has 13 residues. The PCR contained 60 Vbeta and 13 Jbeta primers. Here immunoSEQ multiplex PCR was the method, and the copy in TCRdb shows in-frame clones only, minus some. This table has some 90,000 clones, roughly 80% appearing once. Study outcomes and limitations: Researchers reported that a few CMV-associated chains were confirmed in vitro as CMV antigen-specific. Further analysis was carried out later, and it showed several of the most significant clusters appearing linked to common viral pathogens. Being productive about 87% or about 30% of the time was typical of most TCR beta V segments in an earlier analysis.

A remark on this clone: The target antigen is unknown.

Sequenced: PBMCs. This TCR was recovered from a boy aged 5-17 years in good health and CMV-seronegative. The chain carries TRBV13 and TRBJ2-1; D is ambiguous. This CDR3 reads CASSLTQYNEQFF. The CDR3 coding sequence is TGTGCCAGCAGCTTAACACAGTACAATGAGCAGTTCTTC.